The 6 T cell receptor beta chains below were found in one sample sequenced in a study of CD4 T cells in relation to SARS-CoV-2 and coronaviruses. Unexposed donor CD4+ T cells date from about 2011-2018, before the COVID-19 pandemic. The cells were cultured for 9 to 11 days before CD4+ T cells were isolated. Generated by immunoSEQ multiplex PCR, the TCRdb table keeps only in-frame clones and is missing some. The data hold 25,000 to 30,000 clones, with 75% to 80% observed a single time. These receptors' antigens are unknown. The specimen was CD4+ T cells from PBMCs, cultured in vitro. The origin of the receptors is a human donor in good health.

The CDR3: CASSLVGGTQYEQYF. The CDR3 DNA reads as TGTGCCAGCAGCTTAGTCGGGGGGACTCAATACGAGCAGTACTTC. The rearrangement joins TRBV11-2 to TRBJ2-7; 7 positions agree with TRBD2. With 1 base clipped from V and 4 bases from J, the junction kept 7 bases outside the gene matches. Germline CDR1 SGHAT, CDR2 FQNNGV. The CDR3 totals 15 residues.

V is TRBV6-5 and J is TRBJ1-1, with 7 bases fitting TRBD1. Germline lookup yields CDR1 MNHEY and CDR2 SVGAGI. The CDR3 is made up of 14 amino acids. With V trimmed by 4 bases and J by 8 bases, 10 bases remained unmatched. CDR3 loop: CASSLQGGSFEAFF. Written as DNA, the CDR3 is TGTGCCAGCAGTTTACAAGGGGGCTCCTTCGAAGCTTTCTTT.

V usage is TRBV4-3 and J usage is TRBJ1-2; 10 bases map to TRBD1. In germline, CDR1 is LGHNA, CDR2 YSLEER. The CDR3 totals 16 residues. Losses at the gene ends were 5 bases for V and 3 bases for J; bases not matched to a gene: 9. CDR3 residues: CASSDRDRGLDYGYTF. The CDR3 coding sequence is TGCGCCAGCAGCGACCGGGACAGGGGACTTGACTATGGCTACACCTTC.

The CDR3 DNA is TGTGCCAGCAGCCAAGATAACAGGGAGGACTATGGCTACACCTTC. Encoded protein: CASSQDNREDYGYTF. The V gene is TRBV4-2, the J gene TRBJ1-2; perhaps TRBD1 as D (6 bases). Trimming stripped 0 bases from V and 3 bases from J, with 11 bases between. Germline CDR1 is LGHNA and CDR2 is YNFKEQ. The CDR3 runs to 15 residues.

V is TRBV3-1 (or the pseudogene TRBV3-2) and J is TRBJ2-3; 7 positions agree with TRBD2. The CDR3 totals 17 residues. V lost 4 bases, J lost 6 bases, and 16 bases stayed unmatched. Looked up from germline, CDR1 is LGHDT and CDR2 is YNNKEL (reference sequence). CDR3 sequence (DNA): TGTGCCAGCAGCCCCCTGATCCGGCTGGGGGGGATGGATACGCAGTATTTT. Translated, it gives CASSPLIRLGGMDTQYF.

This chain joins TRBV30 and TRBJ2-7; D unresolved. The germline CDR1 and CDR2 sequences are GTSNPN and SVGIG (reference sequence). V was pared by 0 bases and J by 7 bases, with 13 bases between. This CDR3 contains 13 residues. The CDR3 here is CAWSVLVDGEQYF. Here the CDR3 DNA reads TGTGCCTGGAGTGTATTAGTGGATGGGGAGCAGTACTTC.